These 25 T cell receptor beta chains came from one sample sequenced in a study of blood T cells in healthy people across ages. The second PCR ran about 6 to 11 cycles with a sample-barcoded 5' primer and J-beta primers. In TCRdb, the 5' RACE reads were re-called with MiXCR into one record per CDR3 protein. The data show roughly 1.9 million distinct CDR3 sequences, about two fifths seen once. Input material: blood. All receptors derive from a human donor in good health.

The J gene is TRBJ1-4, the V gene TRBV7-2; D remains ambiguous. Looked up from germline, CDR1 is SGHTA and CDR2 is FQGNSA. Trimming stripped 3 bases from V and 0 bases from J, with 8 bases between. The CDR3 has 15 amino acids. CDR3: CASSLATSTNEKLFF. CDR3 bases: TGTGCCAGCAGCTTGGCAACCTCAACTAATGAAAAACTGTTTTTT.

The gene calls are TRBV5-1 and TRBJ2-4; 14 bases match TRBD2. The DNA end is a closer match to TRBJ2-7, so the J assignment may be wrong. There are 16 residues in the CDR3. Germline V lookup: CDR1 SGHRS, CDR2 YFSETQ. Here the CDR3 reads CASSTGLAGERYEQYF. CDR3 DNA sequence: TGCGCCAGCAGCACGGGACTAGCGGGGGAAAGATACGAGCAGTACTTC.

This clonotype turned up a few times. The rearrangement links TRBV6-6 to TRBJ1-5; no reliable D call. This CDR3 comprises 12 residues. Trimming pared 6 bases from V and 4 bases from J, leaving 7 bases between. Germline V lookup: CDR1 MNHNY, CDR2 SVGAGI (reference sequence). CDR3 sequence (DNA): TGTGCCAGCAGATCGACTAATCAGCCCCAGCATTTT. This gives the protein CASRSTNQPQHF.

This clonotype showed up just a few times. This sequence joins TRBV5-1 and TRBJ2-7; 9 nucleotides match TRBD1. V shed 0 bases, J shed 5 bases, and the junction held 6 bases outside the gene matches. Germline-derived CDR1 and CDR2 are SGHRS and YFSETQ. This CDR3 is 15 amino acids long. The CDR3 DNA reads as TGCGCCAGCAGCTTGGTGGGACAGGGTATCCACGAGCAGTACTTC. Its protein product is CASSLVGQGIHEQYF.

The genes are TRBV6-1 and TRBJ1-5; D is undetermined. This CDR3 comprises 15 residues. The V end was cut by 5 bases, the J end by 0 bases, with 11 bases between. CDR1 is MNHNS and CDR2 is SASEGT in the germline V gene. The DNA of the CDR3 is TGTGCCAGCAGTTCGGACGCTTATAGCAATCAGCCCCAGCATTTT. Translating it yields CASSSDAYSNQPQHF.

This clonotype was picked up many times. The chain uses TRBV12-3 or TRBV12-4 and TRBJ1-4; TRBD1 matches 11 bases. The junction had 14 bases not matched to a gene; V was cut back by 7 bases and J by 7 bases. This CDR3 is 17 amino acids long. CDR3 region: CASTLSEGQGDGEKLFF. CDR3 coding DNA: TGTGCCAGCACCCTTAGCGAGGGACAGGGGGATGGTGAAAAACTGTTTTTT.

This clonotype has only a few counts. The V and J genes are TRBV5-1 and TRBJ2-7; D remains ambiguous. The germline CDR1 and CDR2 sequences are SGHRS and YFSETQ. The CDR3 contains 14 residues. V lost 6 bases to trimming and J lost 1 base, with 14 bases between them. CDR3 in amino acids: CASTSAPPSYEQYF. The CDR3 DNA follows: TGCGCCAGCACGTCAGCACCGCCTTCCTACGAGCAGTACTTC. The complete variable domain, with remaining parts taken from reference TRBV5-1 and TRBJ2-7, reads KAGVTQTPRYLIKTRGQQVTLSCSPISGHRSVSWYQQTPGQGLQFLFEYFSETQRNKGNFPGRFSGRQFSNSRSEMNVSTLELGDSALYLCASTSAPPSYEQYFGPGTRLTVT.

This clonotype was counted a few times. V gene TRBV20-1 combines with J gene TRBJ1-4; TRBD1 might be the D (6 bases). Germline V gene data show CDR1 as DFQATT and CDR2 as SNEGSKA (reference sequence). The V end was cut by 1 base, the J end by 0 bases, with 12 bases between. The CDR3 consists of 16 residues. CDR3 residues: CSARGQQGSTNEKLFF. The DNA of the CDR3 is TGCAGTGCTAGAGGCCAACAGGGTTCAACTAATGAAAAACTGTTTTTT.

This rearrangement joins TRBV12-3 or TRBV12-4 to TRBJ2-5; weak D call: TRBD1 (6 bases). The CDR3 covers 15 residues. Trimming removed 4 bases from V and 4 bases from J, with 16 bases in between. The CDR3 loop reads CASSSPVKGVETQYF. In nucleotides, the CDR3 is TGTGCCAGCAGTTCCCCGGTGAAGGGGGTAGAGACCCAGTACTTC.

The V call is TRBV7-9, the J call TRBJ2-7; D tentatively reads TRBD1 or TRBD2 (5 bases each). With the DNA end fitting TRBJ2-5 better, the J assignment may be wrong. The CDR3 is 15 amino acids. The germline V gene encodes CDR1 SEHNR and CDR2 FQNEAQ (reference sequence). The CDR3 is CASSPPRGRTETQYF. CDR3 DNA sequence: TGTGCCAGCAGCCCTCCGAGGGGCAGGACAGAGACCCAGTACTTC.

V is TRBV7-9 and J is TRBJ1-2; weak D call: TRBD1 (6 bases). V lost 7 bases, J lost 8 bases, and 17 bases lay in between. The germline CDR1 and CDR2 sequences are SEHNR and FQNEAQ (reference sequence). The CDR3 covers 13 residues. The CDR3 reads CASIRTVPLGYTF. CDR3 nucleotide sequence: TGTGCCAGCATCCGGACAGTCCCTTTGGGCTACACCTTC.

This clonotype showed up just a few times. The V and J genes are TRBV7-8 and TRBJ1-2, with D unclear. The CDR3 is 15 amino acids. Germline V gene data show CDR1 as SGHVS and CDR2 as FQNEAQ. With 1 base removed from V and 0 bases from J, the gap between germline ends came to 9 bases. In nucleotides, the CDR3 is TGTGCCAGCAGCTTAGAGCGGGTCCCTAACTATGGCTACACCTTC. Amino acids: CASSLERVPNYGYTF.

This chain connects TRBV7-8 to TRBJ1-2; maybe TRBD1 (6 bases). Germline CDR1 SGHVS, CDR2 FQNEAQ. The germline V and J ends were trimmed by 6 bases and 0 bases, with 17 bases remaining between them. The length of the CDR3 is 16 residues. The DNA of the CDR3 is TGTGCCAGCAGTTATACCGGGACACCAACTAACTATGGCTACACCTTC. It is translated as CASSYTGTPTNYGYTF.

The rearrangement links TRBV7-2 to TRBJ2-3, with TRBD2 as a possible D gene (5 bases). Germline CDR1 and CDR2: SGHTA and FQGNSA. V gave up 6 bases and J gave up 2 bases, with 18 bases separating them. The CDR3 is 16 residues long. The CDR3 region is CASRRGLATYTDTQYF. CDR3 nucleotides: TGTGCCAGCAGACGAGGACTGGCAACCTACACAGATACGCAGTATTTT.

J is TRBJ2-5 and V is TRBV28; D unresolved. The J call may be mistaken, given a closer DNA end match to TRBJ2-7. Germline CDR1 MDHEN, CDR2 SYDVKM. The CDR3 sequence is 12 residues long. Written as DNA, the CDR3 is TGTGCCAGCAGTTTGCCTAAACTCGAGCAGTACTTC. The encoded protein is CASSLPKLEQYF.

The CDR3 loop is CATKGRMSNQPQHF. Here the CDR3 DNA reads TGTGCCACGAAGGGGCGGATGAGCAATCAGCCCCAGCATTTT. The gene calls are TRBV10-3 and TRBJ1-5, with D possibly being TRBD1 (5 bases). This CDR3 has 14 residues. Trimming shortened V by 10 bases and J by 1 base, and 14 bases separated the two germline ends. CDR1 is ENHRY, CDR2 SYGVKD, per germline.

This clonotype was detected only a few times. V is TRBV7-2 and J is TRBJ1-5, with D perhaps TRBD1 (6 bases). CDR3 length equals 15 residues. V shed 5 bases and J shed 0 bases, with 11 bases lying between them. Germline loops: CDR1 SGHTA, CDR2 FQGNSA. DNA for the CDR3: TGTGCCAGCAGCACCCAGACAGGTAGCAATCAGCCCCAGCATTTT. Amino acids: CASSTQTGSNQPQHF.

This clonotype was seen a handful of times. DNA of the CDR3: TGTGCCACCAGCAGAGATGTGGGACAGGTCTACGAGCAGTACTTC. This sequence encodes CATSRDVGQVYEQYF. V usage is TRBV15 and J usage is TRBJ2-7; 8 bases are shared with TRBD1. The CDR3 length is 15 residues. CDR1 is LNHNV, CDR2 YYDKDF, per germline (reference sequence). V was clipped by 0 bases and J by 3 bases; unmatched bases: 4. Full variable domain (remainder filled in from reference TRBV15 and TRBJ2-7): DAMVIQNPRYQVTQFGKPVTLSCSQTLNHNVMYWYQQKSSQAPKLLFHYYDKDFNNEADTPDNFQSRRPNTSFCFLDIRSPGLGDTAMYLCATSRDVGQVYEQYFGPGTRLTVT.

CDR3 sequence reads: CASSLQQAYNEQYF. The CDR3 nucleotides are TGCGCCAGCAGCTTACAACAGGCTTACAATGAGCAGTACTTC. This chain uses TRBV5-1 with TRBJ2-4; the D gene is possibly TRBD1 (5 bases). Germline CDR1 and CDR2: SGHRS and YFSETQ. Trimming pared 2 bases from V and 13 bases from J, leaving 19 bases between. This CDR3 contains 14 residues. Supplemented by reference TRBV5-1 and TRBJ2-4, the full variable domain reads KAGVTQTPRYLIKTRGQQVTLSCSPISGHRSVSWYQQTPGQGLQFLFEYFSETQRNKGNFPGRFSGRQFSNSRSEMNVSTLELGDSALYLCASSLQQAYNEQYFGAGTRLSVL.

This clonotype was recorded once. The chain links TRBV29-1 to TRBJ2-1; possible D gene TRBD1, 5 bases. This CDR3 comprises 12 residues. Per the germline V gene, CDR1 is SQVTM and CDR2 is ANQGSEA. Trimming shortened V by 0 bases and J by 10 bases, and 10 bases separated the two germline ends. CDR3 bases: TGCAGCGTTGAAGAGGACAACCGAGAGCAGTTCTTC. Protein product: CSVEEDNREQFF.

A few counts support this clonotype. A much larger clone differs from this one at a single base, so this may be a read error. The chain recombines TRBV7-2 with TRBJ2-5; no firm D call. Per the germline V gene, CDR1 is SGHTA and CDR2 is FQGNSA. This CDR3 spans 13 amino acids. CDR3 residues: CAGSVGIQETQYF. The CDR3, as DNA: TGTGCCGGCAGCGTAGGGATCCAAGAGACCCAGTACTTC.

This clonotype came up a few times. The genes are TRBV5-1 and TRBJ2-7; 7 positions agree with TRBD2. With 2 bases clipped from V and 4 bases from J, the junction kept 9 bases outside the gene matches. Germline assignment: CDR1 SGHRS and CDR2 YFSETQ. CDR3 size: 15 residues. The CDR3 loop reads CASSFRAGEAYEQYF. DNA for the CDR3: TGCGCCAGCAGCTTTAGGGCGGGGGAGGCATACGAGCAGTACTTC.

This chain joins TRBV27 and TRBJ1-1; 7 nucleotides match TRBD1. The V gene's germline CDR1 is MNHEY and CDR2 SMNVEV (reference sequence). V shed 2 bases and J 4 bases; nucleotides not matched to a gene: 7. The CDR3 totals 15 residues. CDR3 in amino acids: CASSLNGGQSTEAFF. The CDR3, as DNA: TGTGCCAGCAGTTTAAACGGGGGACAGAGCACTGAAGCTTTCTTT.

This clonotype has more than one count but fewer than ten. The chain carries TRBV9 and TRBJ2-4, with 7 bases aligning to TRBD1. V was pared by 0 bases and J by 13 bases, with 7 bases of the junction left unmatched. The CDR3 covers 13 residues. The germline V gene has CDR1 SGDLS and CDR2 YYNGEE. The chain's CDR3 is CASSVEEVGQQYF. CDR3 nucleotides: TGTGCCAGCAGCGTAGAGGAGGTGGGACAGCAGTACTTC.

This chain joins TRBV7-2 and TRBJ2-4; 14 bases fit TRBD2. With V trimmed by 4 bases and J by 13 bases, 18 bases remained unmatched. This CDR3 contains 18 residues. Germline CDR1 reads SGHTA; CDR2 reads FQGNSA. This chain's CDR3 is CASSWTSGGPGPIDEQYF. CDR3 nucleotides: TGTGCCAGCAGCTGGACTAGCGGGGGGCCAGGGCCGATAGATGAGCAGTACTTC. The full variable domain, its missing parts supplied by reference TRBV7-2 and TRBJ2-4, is GAGVSQSPSNKVTEKGKDVELRCDPISGHTALYWYRQSLGQGLEFLIYFQGNSAPDKSGLPSDRFSAERTGGSVSTLTIQRTQQEDSAVYLCASSWTSGGPGPIDEQYFGAGTRLSVL.